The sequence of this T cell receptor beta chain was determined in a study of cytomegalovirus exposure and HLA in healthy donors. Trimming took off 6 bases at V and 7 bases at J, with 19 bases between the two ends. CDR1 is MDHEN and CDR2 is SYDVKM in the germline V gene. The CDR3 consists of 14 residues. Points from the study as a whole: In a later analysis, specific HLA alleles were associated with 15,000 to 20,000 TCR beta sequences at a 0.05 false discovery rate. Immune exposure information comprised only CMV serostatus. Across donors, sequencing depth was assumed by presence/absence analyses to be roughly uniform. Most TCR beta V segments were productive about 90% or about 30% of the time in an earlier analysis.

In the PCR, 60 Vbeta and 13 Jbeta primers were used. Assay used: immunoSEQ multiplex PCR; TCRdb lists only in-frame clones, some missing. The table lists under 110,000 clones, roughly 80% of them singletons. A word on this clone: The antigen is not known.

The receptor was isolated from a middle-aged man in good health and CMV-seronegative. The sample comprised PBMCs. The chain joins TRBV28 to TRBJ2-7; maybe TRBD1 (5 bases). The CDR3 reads CASRKTAALREQYF. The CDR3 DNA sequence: TGTGCCAGCAGAAAGACAGCAGCTTTAAGGGAGCAGTACTTC.